Listed here are 18 T cell receptor beta chains from one sample, sequenced in a study of T cell responses to AZD1222 COVID-19 vaccine. Assay: immunoSEQ multiplex PCR; the TCRdb copy retains only in-frame clones and omits some. The repertoire consists of roughly 120,000 clones, with about 90% occurring once and the leading ten covering less than 6.5%. The sample consisted of peripheral blood, taken on day 0 of AZD1222 vaccination. The receptors here all came from an adult in good health.

The chain combines TRBV7-3 with TRBJ1-2, with 9 bases that match TRBD1. Germline loops: CDR1 SGHTA, CDR2 FQGTGA. J lost 4 bases, V lost 5 bases, and 8 bases had no gene match. This CDR3 is 15 amino acids long. CDR3 protein: CASSPQGTGPYGYTF. Written as DNA, the CDR3 is TGTGCCAGCAGCCCACAAGGGACAGGGCCCTATGGCTACACCTTC.

J is TRBJ1-2 and V is TRBV5-1; D is possibly TRBD1 (5 bases). With 5 bases removed from V and 10 bases from J, the gap between germline ends came to 21 bases. Germline CDR1 SGHRS, CDR2 YFSETQ. The CDR3 spans 14 residues. DNA for the CDR3: TGCGCCAGCAGAACGACAGTGGATCATTTATCCTACACCTTC. Translated: CASRTTVDHLSYTF.

In DNA, the CDR3 is TGTGCCAGTAGTATTGGAGGGTCCCATAATTCACCCCTCCACTTT. It encodes CASSIGGSHNSPLHF. The chain combines TRBV19 with TRBJ1-6; D remains ambiguous. Trimming removed 3 bases from V and 5 bases from J, with 11 bases in between. Germline V lookup: CDR1 LNHDA, CDR2 SQIVND (reference sequence). This CDR3 is built from 15 residues.

The CDR3 DNA reads as TGTGCCAGCAGCTGGGACGGCTCCTACAATGAGCAGTTCTTC. Residues: CASSWDGSYNEQFF. This chain uses TRBV7-3 with TRBJ2-1; either TRBD1 or TRBD2 may fit D (5 bases each). Between the trimmed V and J ends, which lost 4 bases and 0 bases, there was a span of 7 bases. The CDR3 is 14 residues long. The germline gives CDR1 SGHTA, CDR2 FQGTGA.

V gene TRBV2 combines with J gene TRBJ1-1; the D gene is possibly TRBD1 (6 bases). This CDR3 spans 13 amino acids. CDR1 SNHLY and CDR2 FYNNEI come from the germline V gene. The V end lost 3 bases, the J end lost 7 bases, and 12 bases lay between the germline ends. CDR3 sequence reads: CASSEVTGNEAFF. The DNA for the CDR3 is TGTGCCAGCAGTGAGGTAACAGGGAATGAAGCTTTCTTT.

This clone has a handful of counts. The chain combines TRBV5-6 with TRBJ2-7, with D uncertain. The CDR3 loop spans 18 amino acids. Germline V lookup: CDR1 SGHDT, CDR2 YYEEEE. V was clipped by 2 bases and J by 6 bases, with 27 bases between them. CDR3 loop: CASSFMFWVTVNSTEQYF. The CDR3 DNA reads TGTGCCAGCAGCTTTATGTTCTGGGTCACCGTAAATTCTACCGAGCAGTACTTC.

The rearrangement joins TRBV27 to TRBJ2-1; 11 nucleotides match TRBD2. The V segment lost 4 bases and the J segment 9 bases; nucleotides outside the gene matches: 14. The V gene's germline CDR1 is MNHEY and CDR2 SMNVEV (reference sequence). The CDR3 has 17 residues. The CDR3 DNA follows: TGTGCCAGCAGTTCCCGACTACTAGCGGGAGAATTGGGTGAGCAGTTCTTC. Translated: CASSSRLLAGELGEQFF.

The CDR3 DNA reads as TGTGCCAGTAGTATAGTTTTGACAGGGGCCACAGATACGCAGTATTTT. Translated: CASSIVLTGATDTQYF. The chain employs TRBV19 and TRBJ2-3; 8 bases are shared with TRBD1. Trimming cost V 1 base and J 2 bases; bases outside gene matches: 5. Germline V gives CDR1 LNHDA, CDR2 SQIVND (reference sequence). This CDR3 spans 16 amino acids.

The chain recombines TRBV10-3 with TRBJ1-5; D is perhaps TRBD1 (6 bases). V lost 3 bases, J lost 3 bases, and 12 bases lay in between. Germline V gives CDR1 ENHRY, CDR2 SYGVKD. The CDR3 extends over 15 amino acids. The CDR3 coding sequence is TGTGCCATCAGTGACGCGGGGGGCTACAATCAGCCCCAGCATTTT. It specifies CAISDAGGYNQPQHF.

The chain has TRBV24-1 and TRBJ1-2, with 7 positions matching TRBD1. V gave up 4 bases and J gave up 8 bases; unmatched junction bases: 6. The CDR3 extends over 13 amino acids. Germline assignment: CDR1 KGHDR and CDR2 SFDVKD. CDR3 region: CATSDSDREGYTF. For the CDR3, the DNA is TGTGCCACCAGTGACTCCGACAGGGAAGGCTACACCTTC.

The rearrangement joins TRBV19 to TRBJ1-5, with unresolved D. In germline, CDR1 is LNHDA, CDR2 SQIVND (reference sequence). The CDR3 runs to 16 residues. Trimming left V 1 base short and J 0 bases short, with 10 bases between. CDR3 in amino acids: CASSIGATYSNQPQHF. The CDR3 nucleotides read TGTGCCAGTAGTATAGGGGCAACCTATAGCAATCAGCCCCAGCATTTT.

In nucleotides, the CDR3 is TGTGCCAGCAGTATTCGAACAGGGGGCGAAACTGAAGCTTTCTTT. Amino acid sequence: CASSIRTGGETEAFF. The rearrangement joins TRBV6-5 to TRBJ1-1, with 9 bases aligning to TRBD1. Germline V gene sequence: CDR1 MNHEY, CDR2 SVGAGI. V was pared by 5 bases and J by 5 bases, with 9 bases of the junction left unmatched. The CDR3 is made up of 15 amino acids.

This chain joins TRBV7-3 and TRBJ2-1; 7 bases map to TRBD2. Trimming at V came to 2 bases and at J to 4 bases, leaving 11 bases not matched to a gene. The germline V gene has CDR1 SGHTA and CDR2 FQGTGA. CDR3 length: 17 residues. CDR3 region: CASSLSLSAGVYNEQFF. DNA of the CDR3: TGTGCCAGCAGCTTATCCCTGTCGGCGGGAGTTTACAATGAGCAGTTCTTC.

This chain connects TRBV27 to TRBJ2-2; 7 nucleotides line up with TRBD1. V was pared by 6 bases and J by 5 bases, with 9 bases of the junction left unmatched. Germline lookup yields CDR1 MNHEY and CDR2 SMNVEV (reference sequence). The CDR3 covers 15 residues. DNA for the CDR3: TGTGCCAGCAGGCTTGGACAGGCCCAAACCGGGGAGCTGTTTTTT. Amino acids: CASRLGQAQTGELFF.

This chain uses TRBV7-2 with TRBJ1-5, with 8 bases matching TRBD1. The germline V gene has CDR1 SGHTA and CDR2 FQGNSA. The junction had 2 bases not matched to a gene; V was cut back by 4 bases and J by 0 bases. The CDR3 is 15 residues long. The CDR3 bases are TGTGCCAGCAGCTGGACAGGGTTTAGCAATCAGCCCCAGCATTTT. Encoded protein: CASSWTGFSNQPQHF.

The V call is TRBV3-1 (or the pseudogene TRBV3-2), the J call TRBJ1-5; D is unclear. Germline CDR1 is LGHDT and CDR2 is YNNKEL (reference sequence). V was pared by 4 bases and J by 3 bases, with 7 bases between. The CDR3 spans 13 residues. The CDR3 spells CASSPGFNQPQHF. In DNA form, the CDR3 reads TGTGCCAGCAGCCCCGGATTCAATCAGCCCCAGCATTTT.

In this sample, this clone turned up once. The rearrangement links TRBV9 to TRBJ2-1; 8 bases align to TRBD2. The germline V gene has CDR1 SGDLS and CDR2 YYNGEE. The CDR3 length is 15 residues. The ends lost 3 bases at V and 0 bases at J; junction bases unmatched: 2. CDR3 nucleotides: TGTGCCAGCAGCGATAGCGGGAACTCCTACAATGAGCAGTTCTTC. This encodes CASSDSGNSYNEQFF. Looking up the rest from reference TRBV9 and TRBJ2-1 gives the full variable domain: DSGVTQTPKHLITATGQRVTLRCSPRSGDLSVYWYQQSLDQGLQFLIQYYNGEERAKGNILERFSAQQFPDLHSELNLSSLELGDSALYFCASSDSGNSYNEQFFGPGTRLTVL.

In nucleotides, the CDR3 is TGTGCCAGCAGCGTAGCTATGGGACAGGGTTCTGGCTACACCTTC. This translates into CASSVAMGQGSGYTF. The chain carries TRBV9 and TRBJ1-2; 9 nucleotides align to TRBD1. Germline assignment: CDR1 SGDLS and CDR2 YYNGEE. V shed 0 bases, J shed 7 bases, and the junction held 7 bases outside the gene matches. The CDR3 loop spans 15 amino acids.